Below are 19 T cell receptor beta chains sequenced from a single sample in a study of T cells in localized non-small cell lung cancer. TCRdb keeps only in-frame clones here, not all; method: immunoSEQ multiplex PCR. In the table there are 28,000 or so clones, roughly 90% of which are singletons. The sample here was peripheral blood, taken before any cancer treatment. All receptors come from a female donor of 60 years or more with stage II squamous cell lung carcinoma.

The genes are TRBV6-6 and TRBJ1-1; 8 bases are a match to TRBD1. CDR3 size: 14 residues. Per the germline V gene, CDR1 is MNHNY and CDR2 is SVGAGI (reference sequence). J lost 2 bases, V lost 7 bases, and 6 bases had no gene match. This CDR3 reads CASTRDRGNTEAFF. CDR3 bases: TGTGCCAGCACCCGAGACAGGGGAAACACTGAAGCTTTCTTT.

The chain couples TRBV18 to TRBJ2-5; D call uncertain. Germline V gives CDR1 KGHSH, CDR2 LQKENI. The CDR3 length is 13 residues. V lost 3 bases to trimming and J lost 1 base, with 6 bases between them. CDR3 residues: CASSPSSQETQYF. The CDR3 DNA follows: TGTGCCAGCTCACCGTCGAGCCAAGAGACCCAGTACTTC.

The chain couples TRBV6-1 to TRBJ2-3; TRBD2 matches at 7 bases. The germline CDR1 and CDR2 sequences are MNHNS and SASEGT. The CDR3 consists of 13 residues. V dropped 10 bases and J dropped 1; count of bases not matched to a gene: 5. CDR3 loop: CATLGRGTDTQYF. CDR3 DNA sequence: TGTGCCACACTAGGGAGGGGCACAGATACGCAGTATTTT.

V usage is TRBV25-1 and J usage is TRBJ2-6; 8 bases agree with TRBD1. Germline CDR1 is MGHDK and CDR2 is SYGVNS. Losses at the gene ends were 4 bases for V and 2 bases for J; bases not matched to a gene: 4. The CDR3 is made up of 16 amino acids. The CDR3 DNA follows: TGTGCCAGCAGTGGCGGACAGGGAACTGGGGCCAACGTCCTGACTTTC. It specifies CASSGGQGTGANVLTF.

Here the CDR3 DNA reads TGTGCCAGCTCACAGGACAGGGTTTTGGGCGAGCAGTACTTC. Translating gives CASSQDRVLGEQYF. The rearrangement joins TRBV18 to TRBJ2-7, with 8 bases matching TRBD1. From germline, CDR1 is KGHSH and CDR2 LQKENI. With V trimmed by 4 bases and J by 6 bases, 8 bases remained unmatched. This CDR3 contains 14 residues.

V usage is TRBV4-2 and J usage is TRBJ1-1, with D maybe TRBD1 (5 bases). The germline V and J ends were trimmed by 3 bases and 1 base, with 12 bases remaining between them. CDR3 size: 15 residues. Germline V gene data show CDR1 as LGHNA and CDR2 as YNFKEQ. In DNA, the CDR3 is TGTGCCAGCAGCCAGCCAGCAGGGTCGAACACTGAAGCTTTCTTT. This translates into CASSQPAGSNTEAFF.

The chain couples TRBV4-3 to TRBJ1-4; perhaps TRBD1 as D (5 bases). The CDR3 totals 17 residues. V was pared by 0 bases and J by 4 bases, with 15 bases between. In germline, CDR1 is LGHNA, CDR2 YSLEER. In nucleotides, the CDR3 is TGCGCCAGCAGCCAAGACCCCGTGGGACGGATTAATGAAAAACTGTTTTTT. Its protein is CASSQDPVGRINEKLFF.

The V and J genes are TRBV6-1 and TRBJ1-2; D uncertain. The CDR3 length is 14 residues. Germline CDR1 is MNHNS and CDR2 is SASEGT. V dropped 2 bases and J dropped 2 bases, with 9 bases sitting between them. CDR3 sequence (DNA): TGTGCCAGCAGTGAATACCAGGCGAACTATGGCTACACCTTC. This gives the protein CASSEYQANYGYTF.

CDR3 coding DNA: TGTGCCAGCAGCTTGACAGGGAACAAAAACATTCAGTACTTC. It specifies CASSLTGNKNIQYF. J is TRBJ2-4 and V is TRBV5-4; D is possibly TRBD1 (6 bases). The length of the CDR3 is 14 residues. V was cut by 1 base and J by 3 bases, with 8 bases left in between. From germline, CDR1 is SGHNT and CDR2 YYREEE (reference sequence).

V gene TRBV5-1 combines with J gene TRBJ2-5; 13 nucleotides line up with TRBD2. The CDR3 extends over 16 amino acids. V was pared by 4 bases and J by 5 bases, with 8 bases of the junction left unmatched. The germline V gene encodes CDR1 SGHRS and CDR2 YFSETQ. The CDR3 sequence is CASSPRLAGGPETQYF. As DNA, the CDR3 is TGCGCCAGCAGCCCGAGACTAGCGGGAGGACCGGAGACCCAGTACTTC.

The chain uses TRBV7-8 and TRBJ1-5; D gene unclear. The CDR3 has 14 residues. The germline V gene encodes CDR1 SGHVS and CDR2 FQNEAQ. The germline V and J ends were trimmed by 1 base and 0 bases, with 4 bases remaining between them. CDR3 protein: CASSLDGSNQPQHF. The CDR3 region has the DNA TGTGCCAGCAGCTTAGATGGTAGCAATCAGCCCCAGCATTTT.

This chain uses TRBV5-4 with TRBJ2-3, with D maybe TRBD2 (6 bases). This CDR3 spans 14 amino acids. V gave up 0 bases and J gave up 2 bases, with 7 bases separating them. Germline V lookup: CDR1 SGHNT, CDR2 YYREEE (reference sequence). CDR3: CASSLGGDTDTQYF. The CDR3 DNA follows: TGTGCCAGCAGCTTGGGCGGGGACACAGATACGCAGTATTTT.

This sequence joins TRBV2 and TRBJ2-7, with D uncertain. This CDR3 has 12 residues. Trimming removed 6 bases from V and 4 bases from J, with 10 bases in between. Germline values: CDR1 SNHLY, CDR2 FYNNEI. CDR3 region: CASSPVNYEQYF. The CDR3 DNA is TGTGCCAGCAGCCCTGTGAATTACGAGCAGTACTTC.

The rearrangement joins TRBV2 to TRBJ2-7, with TRBD2 matching 12 bases. Losses at the gene ends were 4 bases for V and 6 bases for J; bases not matched to a gene: 7. CDR3 length: 15 amino acids. The germline CDR1 and CDR2 sequences are SNHLY and FYNNEI. CDR3 in amino acids: CASSGRLAGVSEQYF. For the CDR3, the DNA is TGTGCCAGCAGTGGCAGACTAGCGGGAGTATCCGAGCAGTACTTC.

The chain employs TRBV10-3 and TRBJ1-3; 7 bases map to TRBD1. CDR1 is ENHRY, CDR2 SYGVKD, per germline. This CDR3 is built from 16 residues. V shed 2 bases and J 2 bases; nucleotides not matched to a gene: 6. The CDR3 sequence: CAISEATGETGNTIYF. The CDR3 DNA sequence: TGTGCCATCAGTGAGGCAACAGGGGAGACTGGAAACACCATATATTTT.

The chain employs TRBV30 and TRBJ2-3; D unresolved. Germline V gives CDR1 GTSNPN, CDR2 SVGIG (reference sequence). There are 12 residues in the CDR3. V lost 5 bases, J lost 2 bases, and 8 bases lay in between. The CDR3 nucleotides are TGTGCCTGGGACCCTTTCACAGATACGCAGTATTTT. This encodes CAWDPFTDTQYF.

The chain couples TRBV2 to TRBJ1-1; D ambiguous. Trimming took 7 bases from V and 0 from J, leaving 9 bases between them. This CDR3 region has 13 residues. The germline V gene encodes CDR1 SNHLY and CDR2 FYNNEI. The CDR3 DNA sequence: TGTGCCAGCAAAGGGAGACTGAACACTGAAGCTTTCTTT. This gives the protein CASKGRLNTEAFF.

This clone has just a few counts. This rearrangement joins TRBV11-3 to TRBJ1-6; D unclear. The CDR3 totals 14 residues. V lost 1 base and J lost 6, with 7 bases in between. CDR1 is SGHNT and CDR2 is YENEEA in the germline V gene. The CDR3 DNA sequence: TGTGCCAGCAGCTTAGGGGCGAGTAATTCACCCCTCCACTTT. Translation gives CASSLGASNSPLHF.

The chain combines TRBV7-3 with TRBJ1-2, with D possibly being TRBD1 (6 bases). The germline gives CDR1 SGHTA, CDR2 FQGTGA. Trimming removed 5 bases from V and 8 bases from J, with 15 bases in between. This CDR3 is built from 13 residues. The CDR3 loop is CASSPSRDIGYTF. In nucleotides, the CDR3 is TGTGCCAGCAGCCCTAGCCGGGACATAGGCTACACCTTC.